Below, 23 T cell receptor beta chains from the same sample are listed, as sequenced in a study of identical twins. In TCRdb, the 5' RACE reads were re-called with MiXCR into one record per CDR3 protein. The repertoire holds approximately 670,000 distinct CDR3 sequences, with roughly 6% as singletons. Specimen: naive T cells sorted from blood. The receptors were gathered from a man younger than 35 in good health.

The table lists this clonotype with many counts. The chain's CDR3 is CASHRENYNSPLHF. CDR3 coding DNA: TGTGCCAGCCACCGGGAGAACTATAATTCACCCCTCCACTTT. The genes are TRBV2 and TRBJ1-6, with unresolved D. V was shortened by 8 bases and J by 3 bases, with 11 bases between the two germline ends. CDR3 length equals 14 residues. Per germline, CDR1 SNHLY and CDR2 FYNNEI.

This clonotype has ten or more counts. V gene TRBV27 combines with J gene TRBJ2-1; 11 nucleotides line up with TRBD2. J gave up 7 bases and V 3 bases, and 8 bases lay outside the gene matches. The germline gives CDR1 MNHEY, CDR2 SMNVEV (reference sequence). This CDR3 comprises 16 residues. The CDR3 loop is CASSLRGLAGGNEQFF. In DNA, the CDR3 is TGTGCCAGCAGTTTGAGGGGCCTAGCGGGGGGAAATGAGCAGTTCTTC.

A few counts support this clonotype. The rearrangement joins TRBV29-1 to TRBJ2-1; 7 bases fit TRBD2. The germline V gene has CDR1 SQVTM and CDR2 ANQGSEA. Trimming cost V 4 bases and J 7 bases; bases outside gene matches: 7. The CDR3 has 13 residues. CDR3 amino acids: CSVVSLAANEQFF. CDR3 coding DNA: TGCAGCGTTGTTTCGCTAGCGGCGAATGAGCAGTTCTTC.

There are many counts of this clonotype. J is TRBJ2-1 and V is TRBV6-2 or TRBV6-3; perhaps D is TRBD1 or TRBD2 (5 bases each). Trimming removed 7 bases from V and 6 bases from J, with 19 bases in between. Germline lookup yields CDR1 MNHEY and CDR2 SVGEGT. The CDR3 contains 15 residues. The CDR3 sequence: CASTPYGGGSNEQFF. In nucleotides, the CDR3 is TGTGCCAGCACCCCATATGGGGGTGGTTCCAATGAGCAGTTCTTC.

The J gene is TRBJ1-2, the V gene TRBV4-1; maybe TRBD1 (6 bases). This CDR3 has 15 amino acids. Trimming cost V 1 base and J 2 bases, with 11 bases left between them. The germline V gene encodes CDR1 MGHRA and CDR2 YSYEKL. The CDR3 protein is CASSQVGGENYGYTF. The CDR3 DNA reads as TGCGCCAGCAGCCAAGTGGGGGGCGAAAACTATGGCTACACCTTC.

The CDR3 DNA sequence: TGTGCCAGCAGCCTCCTAGCGGGGCCCCAAGAGACCCAGTACTTC. Amino acid sequence: CASSLLAGPQETQYF. The chain employs TRBV7-3 and TRBJ2-5, with 9 bases aligning to TRBD2. CDR3 length: 15 residues. The germline V gene encodes CDR1 SGHTA and CDR2 FQGTGA. Trimming removed 5 bases from V and 1 base from J; junction bases left unmatched: 5.

This chain joins TRBV20-1 and TRBJ2-7, with D possibly TRBD1 on 6 matching bases. The CDR3 contains 15 residues. Germline CDR1 reads DFQATT; CDR2 reads SNEGSKA (reference sequence). Trimming took 0 bases from V and 5 from J, leaving 17 bases between them. CDR3 bases: TGCAGTGCTAGAGATCCCTTATTGGGGGCAAACGAGCAGTACTTC. This sequence encodes CSARDPLLGANEQYF.

The gene calls are TRBV18 and TRBJ2-1; 9 positions match TRBD2. Germline loops: CDR1 KGHSH, CDR2 LQKENI. The CDR3 runs to 15 residues. Trimming took 2 bases from V and 9 from J; bases not matched to a gene: 8. The CDR3 coding sequence is TGTGCCAGCTCACCATTGGCTAGCGGGAAAGGTGAGCAGTTCTTC. This sequence encodes CASSPLASGKGEQFF.

This clonotype occurred many times. The rearrangement links TRBV29-1 to TRBJ2-2; 9 bases line up with TRBD1. The germline CDR1 and CDR2 sequences are SQVTM and ANQGSEA. The CDR3 totals 14 residues. The V and J ends lost 5 bases and 5 bases, in that order; junction bases with no gene match: 6. The CDR3 DNA sequence: TGCAGCGTTCTGGGACAGGGTAAAACCGGGGAGCTGTTTTTT. Translation: CSVLGQGKTGELFF.

This clonotype showed up just a few times. V gene TRBV27 combines with J gene TRBJ2-1, with D tentatively TRBD1 (5 bases). The germline V and J ends were trimmed by 7 bases and 10 bases, with 14 bases remaining between them. The CDR3 spans 12 residues. The germline V gene encodes CDR1 MNHEY and CDR2 SMNVEV (reference sequence). The CDR3 region has the DNA TGTGCCAGCACTTCAACAGGATCCGAGCAGTTCTTC. Encoded protein: CASTSTGSEQFF.

This clonotype was counted at least ten times. The chain carries TRBV5-8 and TRBJ2-2; 7 bases are a match to TRBD1. This CDR3 region has 17 residues. V gave up 4 bases and J gave up 8 bases; unmatched junction bases: 17. Germline values: CDR1 SGHTS, CDR2 YDEGEE. This CDR3 is CASSTPVLGQTSGELFF. CDR3 nucleotide sequence: TGTGCCAGCAGCACCCCGGTGTTGGGACAGACGTCAGGGGAGCTGTTTTTT.

The V gene is TRBV7-9, the J gene TRBJ2-3, with D unclear. Trimming took off 5 bases at V and 7 bases at J, with 10 bases between the two ends. Germline loops: CDR1 SEHNR, CDR2 FQNEAQ (reference sequence). The CDR3 sequence is 12 residues long. The CDR3 reads CASSPPTHTQYF. In DNA, the CDR3 is TGTGCCAGCAGCCCTCCAACGCATACGCAGTATTTT.

This chain uses TRBV7-6 with TRBJ2-2; the match to TRBD2 covers 13 bases. After removal of 5 bases from V and 2 bases from J, the junction contained 5 bases not matched to a gene. CDR1 and CDR2 from the germline V gene are SGHVS and FNYEAQ. This CDR3 region has 17 residues. The CDR3 region has the DNA TGTGCCAGCAGCCCCCCGGGACTAGCGGGAAACACCGGGGAGCTGTTTTTT. It encodes CASSPPGLAGNTGELFF.

The chain joins TRBV5-1 to TRBJ2-3; D not certain. V was shortened by 2 bases and J by 3 bases, with 13 bases between the two germline ends. The CDR3 is made up of 15 amino acids. CDR1 is SGHRS and CDR2 is YFSETQ in the germline V gene. CDR3 nucleotides: TGCGCCAGCAGCTTAATAGGTGTTGAAACAGATACGCAGTATTTT. Translation gives CASSLIGVETDTQYF.

This clonotype came up many times. The CDR3 spells CASSYSIGSYGYTF. Here the CDR3 DNA reads TGTGCCAGCAGTTACTCGATCGGTAGCTATGGCTACACCTTC. The chain joins TRBV6-5 to TRBJ1-2; D uncertain. Germline loops: CDR1 MNHEY, CDR2 SVGAGI. The CDR3 length is 14 residues. Trimming removed 0 bases from V and 4 bases from J, with 9 bases in between.

This clonotype was picked up many times. V usage is TRBV6-4 and J usage is TRBJ2-1; TRBD2 agrees at 7 bases. J was trimmed by 1 base and V by 0 bases; bases with no gene match: 0. The CDR3 consists of 15 residues. Per germline, CDR1 MRHNA and CDR2 SNTAGT. The CDR3 coding sequence is TGTGCCAGCAGTGACTCTAGCGGGTCCTACAATGAGCAGTTCTTC. This translates into CASSDSSGSYNEQFF.

The chain combines TRBV27 with TRBJ2-7, with 9 bases lining up with TRBD2. Trimming at V came to 2 bases and at J to 5 bases, leaving 10 bases not matched to a gene. This CDR3 contains 16 residues. CDR1 and CDR2 from the germline V gene are MNHEY and SMNVEV (reference sequence). In DNA form, the CDR3 reads TGTGCCAGCAGTTTAGCCCCCCTAGCGGGGCCGGACGAGCAGTACTTC. Amino acids: CASSLAPLAGPDEQYF.

This clonotype was seen ten or more times. The rearrangement links TRBV10-3 to TRBJ1-4, with a tentative D call TRBD1 (6 bases). The CDR3 runs to 17 residues. Germline CDR1 ENHRY, CDR2 SYGVKD. V was pared by 2 bases and J by 7 bases, with 20 bases between. The CDR3 here is CAISERRQAQDAEKLFF. The CDR3 DNA follows: TGTGCCATCAGTGAGCGTAGACAGGCCCAGGATGCTGAAAAACTGTTTTTT.

Many counts were recorded for this clonotype. V gene TRBV5-1 combines with J gene TRBJ1-4; D is ambiguous. V lost 4 bases to trimming and J lost 2 bases, with 15 bases between them. The CDR3 spans 16 residues. Germline V gene data show CDR1 as SGHRS and CDR2 as YFSETQ. Here the CDR3 reads CASSRTPTETNEKLFF. In DNA form, the CDR3 reads TGCGCCAGCAGCCGCACCCCGACGGAGACTAATGAAAAACTGTTTTTT. Together with reference TRBV5-1 and TRBJ1-4, the CDR3 gives the full variable domain: KAGVTQTPRYLIKTRGQQVTLSCSPISGHRSVSWYQQTPGQGLQFLFEYFSETQRNKGNFPGRFSGRQFSNSRSEMNVSTLELGDSALYLCASSRTPTETNEKLFFGSGTQLSVL.

This clonotype has at least ten counts. The chain joins TRBV5-1 to TRBJ2-2; D is possibly TRBD1 (5 bases). CDR3 length: 15 residues. V lost 0 bases and J 3 bases, leaving 9 bases between the germline ends. In germline, CDR1 is SGHRS, CDR2 YFSETQ. CDR3 residues: CASSLVVGDTGELFF. In nucleotides, the CDR3 is TGCGCCAGCAGCTTGGTGGTAGGGGACACCGGGGAGCTGTTTTTT.

In its sample, this clonotype was seen a few times. The chain combines TRBV27 with TRBJ2-3; perhaps D is TRBD1 or TRBD2 (5 bases each). V lost 5 bases to trimming and J lost 2 bases, with 23 bases between them. The V gene's germline CDR1 is MNHEY and CDR2 SMNVEV (reference sequence). CDR3 length equals 18 residues. This CDR3 is CASSPTPFGGDYTDTQYF. DNA for the CDR3: TGTGCCAGCAGTCCTACTCCCTTTGGGGGAGATTACACAGATACGCAGTATTTT.

There are a few counts of this clonotype. The chain carries TRBV27 and TRBJ2-1, with 7 bases fitting TRBD1. This CDR3 comprises 14 residues. V shed 7 bases and J 3 bases; nucleotides not matched to a gene: 6. The germline CDR1 and CDR2 sequences are MNHEY and SMNVEV (reference sequence). This CDR3 reads CASTPNRGYNEQFF. The CDR3 nucleotides read TGTGCCAGCACTCCCAACAGGGGCTACAATGAGCAGTTCTTC.

This clonotype turned up a few times. This chain connects TRBV5-1 to TRBJ2-7; 10 positions agree with TRBD2. The germline gives CDR1 SGHRS, CDR2 YFSETQ. J gave up 5 bases and V 2 bases, and 13 bases lay outside the gene matches. This CDR3 is built from 17 residues. CDR3 region: CASSFQSLPAGGNEQYF. In DNA, the CDR3 is TGCGCCAGCAGCTTTCAGTCCTTACCAGCGGGAGGGAACGAGCAGTACTTC.